Below, one T cell receptor beta chain is given with its context. Its ends do not fully match the called genes, so a read error is possible. For each extraction, RNA and DNA were obtained together from approximately 20-30 mg of unsorted bulk tissue. These data are taken from a study of tumor-infiltrating lymphocytes in primary liver carcinoma. Germline V CDR1 and CDR2: SGHRS, YFSETQ. The CDR3 has 18 amino acids. TCR beta cDNA was reverse-transcribed from roughly 520 ng of total RNA. The reaction used a constant-region primer and ProtoScript II reverse transcriptase. TCR beta libraries came from three nested multiplex PCR rounds using slightly modified ARM-PCR. Two initial PCR rounds of around 10 cycles each paired TRBV1-TRBV30 forward primers with a C-beta reverse primer. MiXCR was run by TCRdb on the multiplex PCR reads, yielding one entry per CDR3 protein. Of 80,000 or so distinct CDR3 sequences in the sample, about 70% were seen once.

This chain joins TRBV5-1 and TRBJ2-3; D possibly uses TRBD1 or TRBD2 (5 bases each). Source material: liver tumor tissue from sampling region 4. Regarding subset: tumor region T4, right-lateral pole. The receptor's source is an older woman with primary liver carcinoma and hepatitis B virus infection. The CDR3 coding sequence is TGCGCCAACAGCTTGGTGGACTCACCTGTGGGGGACACAGATACGCAGTATTTT. This sequence encodes CANSLVDSPVGDTDTQYF.